This TCR beta chain was profiled in a study of vaccination effects on CD4 cells after COVID-19 (dated by TCRdb to the early 2020s). In terms of the full investigation: To identify antigen-specific CD4+ T cell clonotypes by their expansion, the ViraFEST assay first stimulated PBMC with viral peptide pools and then applied TCR sequencing. A total of some eleven COVID-19 convalescent patients and several SARS-CoV-2-naive healthy vaccine recipients were included in the full study. In both COVID-19 convalescent patients and infection-naive vaccine recipients, the study compared SARS-CoV-2 spike-specific CD4+ TCR repertoires from before mRNA vaccination with those from after it. Cultures from other donors in the study were sequenced with the Oncomine TCR Beta short-read assay on an Illumina iSeq 100. Post-vaccine samples across the study were collected a median of 72 days after the second dose, with a range of 14 to 241. Around 2.1 million PBMC per well were cultured with roughly 10 ug/ml peptides in IMDM containing around 5.3% human AB serum, around 10 IU/ml IL-2 and gentamicin. The full study reports these points: The study was limited by a small number of convalescent patients, and early post-infection timepoints were lacking. In healthy vaccine recipients, vaccine-induced clones were almost all SARS-CoV-2 mono-reactive, with only 1 of 255 cross-reactive with common cold coronaviruses. At late post-vaccination timepoints, both infection-induced and vaccine-induced clones showed marked clonal contraction, consistent with waning T cell responses.

The germline V gene provides CDR1 SQVTM and CDR2 ANQGSEA. V lost 6 bases and J lost 2 bases; the stretch between them is 10 bases long. Including cysteine and phenylalanine, the CDR3 has 12 amino acids. Only the CDR3 DNA stays, 36 bases, in frame from base 1. The library relied on the immunoSEQ multiplex PCR assay. TCR beta CDR3 sequencing was performed on DNA from the cultured, isolated CD4+ T cells. Regarding the original processing steps: The analysis removed non-productive TCR sequences, trimmed reads to the CDR3 region, and retained only CDR3s that were 7 or more amino acids long. The MANAFEST web app was used to identify antigen-specific clonotypes by comparing expansion in peptide wells with expansion in reference cultures. To count as positive, a clone had to show expansion at FDR<0.05 compared with the reference and with all other wells, an odds ratio above 5, and a frequency above 0.1% in two replicate wells. A clonotype was defined as cross-reactive if the clonotype was significantly expanded both in SARS-CoV-2 spike wells and in at least one common cold coronavirus spike condition. Levenshtein distance calculated with the stringdist R package was used to assess CDR3 similarity, and unrooted trees were constructed with ape in R 3.6.1. What TCRdb holds here is the immuneACCESS table cut down to in-frame rearrangements. Part of the clones is not present; checked against another copy, under half of the missing clones reflect an unresolved V gene, and the others are unexplained. The V and J calls and clone size come from that table; D and trimming were worked out from the DNA. This sample gives about 40,000 clones in total; about 67% of them show up just once. Clones ranked in the top ten supply about 7.7% of the sample.

After 10 days of culture, CD4+ T cells were isolated with the EasySep CD4+ T cell isolation kit. Participants received two doses of either the BNT162b2 or the mRNA-1273 mRNA SARS-CoV-2 vaccine. None of the healthy vaccine recipients had a prior SARS-CoV-2 infection, which was confirmed by nucleocapsid antibody tests that came back negative both before and after vaccination. Half of the culture medium was replaced with fresh IL-2-containing medium on days 3 and 7. Unless otherwise noted, each peptide stimulation condition was cultured in triplicate wells. Using Ficoll-Paque Plus gradient centrifugation, PBMC were separated from whole blood and then either used fresh or cryopreserved at -140C. Genomic DNA was extracted from cultured CD4+ T cells with the QIAamp micro DNA kit. Note on this clone: Its antigen specificity is not known. Per-nucleotide qualities are absent, and no much larger clonotype sits a single base away. This specimen includes other DNA sequences encoding the same CDR3.

Sequences were derived from CD4+ T cells from PBMCs cultured without peptide, sampled after COVID-19 vaccination. The clonotype comes from a human donor who received a COVID-19 vaccine. The chain joins TRBV29-1 to TRBJ1-2; the D gene is perhaps TRBD1, on 5 matching bases. The DNA is as follows: TGCAGCGTGAGGGACGGGAACTATGGCTACACCTTC. Its product reads: CSVRDGNYGYTF. The variable domain in full, with residues beyond the CDR3 obtained from the reference TRBV29-1 and TRBJ1-2 genes, is SAVISQKPSRDICQRGTSLTIQCQVDSQVTMMFWYRQQPGQSLTLIATANQGSEATYESGFVIDKFPISRPNLTFSTLTVSNMSPEDSSIYLCSVRDGNYGYTFGSGTRLTVV.